This TCR beta chain stems from a study of CD8+ T cells in alopecia areata. CDR1 and CDR2 (germline): GTSNPN, SVGIG (reference sequence). Germline trimming cut 0 bases from V and 4 bases from J; bases unmatched to any gene: 2. This CDR3 contains 14 residues. For this clone: Its target is unknown.

TCR sequencing used cDNA made by reverse transcription of extracted RNA. Only in-frame clones appear in the TCRdb table, and some are missing; sequencing was by immunoSEQ multiplex PCR. In the table there are about 76,000 clones, approximately 72% of which are singletons. Documented treatment: oral pan-JAK inhibitor, 5-10 mg twice daily. Study-wide findings and caveats: In blood and scalp, many expanded lesional clones persisted during tofacitinib.

The clonotype was recovered from a human donor with alopecia areata. This specimen consisted of CD8+ T cells sorted from blood, obtained at week 24, from a patient treated with tofacitinib. V usage is TRBV30 and J usage is TRBJ2-1; 8 bases are shared with TRBD2. CDR3 coding DNA: TGTGCCTGGAGTGTAACTAGCGGTTACAATGAGCAGTTCTTC. Its protein product is CAWSVTSGYNEQFF.